This T cell receptor beta chain was captured in a study of cytomegalovirus exposure and HLA in healthy donors. The CDR3 covers 19 residues. With 1 base clipped from V and 2 bases from J, the junction kept 12 bases outside the gene matches. Germline CDR1 SGHTS, CDR2 YDEGEE. Primers for the PCR totalled 60 Vbeta and 13 Jbeta. This table comes from immunoSEQ multiplex PCR, and its TCRdb copy is limited to in-frame clones, with some not included. The sample carries some 180,000 clones, roughly four fifths recorded once. The origin of this receptor is a man aged 18-30 years in good health and CMV-seronegative. This sequence joins TRBV5-8 and TRBJ2-3; 11 bases are shared with TRBD2. Sequencing was carried out using PBMCs. CDR3 in amino acids: CASSLYASGTSGFTDTQYF. The CDR3 coding sequence is TGTGCCAGCAGCTTGTACGCTTCCGGGACTAGCGGATTCACAGATACGCAGTATTTT.